The 5 T cell receptor beta chains in this list originate from one sample, sequenced in a study of identical twins. TCRdb itself ran the 5' RACE reads through MiXCR, one entry per CDR3 protein. Of hundreds of thousands of distinct CDR3 sequences listed, about 7.6% are singletons. These data also formed part of another study, on yellow fever vaccine responses in identical twins.

The specimen was PBMCs. The receptors were gathered from a woman in her late teens or twenties in good health.

This clonotype was recorded a few times. The rearrangement uses TRBV10-3 and TRBJ2-3; D unresolved. The germline gives CDR1 ENHRY, CDR2 SYGVKD. This CDR3 spans 14 amino acids. V was clipped by 11 bases and J by 1 base, with 16 bases between them. CDR3 DNA sequence: TGTGCCCTCCCGGAGTACTCAGGCACAGATACGCAGTATTTT. This codes for CALPEYSGTDTQYF.

The V call is TRBV6-1, the J call TRBJ2-2, with 8 bases identical to TRBD1. Unmatched junction bases numbered 8, after V lost 8 bases and J lost 0 bases. Germline V CDR1 and CDR2: MNHNS, SASEGT. The CDR3 contains 16 residues. In DNA form, the CDR3 reads TGTGCCAGCGGGACAGGCCCAACTTCGAACACCGGGGAGCTGTTTTTT. This encodes CASGTGPTSNTGELFF.

The sample holds many counts of this clonotype. The chain carries TRBV11-2 and TRBJ1-1; 8 nucleotides agree with TRBD1. CDR3 length equals 17 residues. Trimming at V came to 5 bases and at J to 1 base, leaving 12 bases not matched to a gene. CDR1 is SGHAT and CDR2 is FQNNGV in the germline V gene. CDR3 in amino acids: CASSSTGGLKTNTEAFF. In nucleotides, the CDR3 is TGTGCCAGCAGCAGCACAGGGGGACTTAAAACGAACACTGAAGCTTTCTTT.

This chain connects TRBV12-5 to TRBJ2-3, with 9 bases that match TRBD1. Germline V gene sequence: CDR1 LGHNT, CDR2 FRNRAP. This CDR3 contains 18 residues. Losses at the gene ends were 4 bases for V and 4 bases for J; bases not matched to a gene: 15. DNA of the CDR3: TGTGCTAGTGGTTCATCCGGGACAGGGTCGGCGGGGGCAGATACGCAGTATTTT. Protein sequence: CASGSSGTGSAGADTQYF. Filled out from reference TRBV12-5 and TRBJ2-3, the complete variable domain reads DARVTQTPRHKVTEMGQEVTMRCQPILGHNTVFWYRQTMMQGLELLAYFRNRAPLDDSGMPKDRFSAEMPDATLATLKIQPSEPRDSAVYFCASGSSGTGSAGADTQYFGPGTRLTVL.

The chain joins TRBV29-1 to TRBJ1-2; 8 bases match TRBD1. Germline trimming cut 6 bases from V and 4 bases from J; bases unmatched to any gene: 7. The V gene's germline CDR1 is SQVTM and CDR2 ANQGSEA. This CDR3 region has 13 residues. CDR3 DNA sequence: TGCAGCGTCAAGACAGGGGAGAGCTATGGCTACACCTTC. This sequence encodes CSVKTGESYGYTF.